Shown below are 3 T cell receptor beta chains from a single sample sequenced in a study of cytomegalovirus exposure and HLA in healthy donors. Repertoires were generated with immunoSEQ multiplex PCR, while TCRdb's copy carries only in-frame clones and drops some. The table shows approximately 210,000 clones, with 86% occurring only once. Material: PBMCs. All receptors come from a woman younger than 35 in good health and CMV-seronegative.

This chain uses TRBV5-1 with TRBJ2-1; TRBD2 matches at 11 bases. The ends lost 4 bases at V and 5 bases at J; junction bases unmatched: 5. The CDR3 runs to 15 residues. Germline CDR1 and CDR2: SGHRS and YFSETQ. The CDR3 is CASSETSGKHNEQFF. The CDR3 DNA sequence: TGCGCCAGCAGCGAGACTAGCGGGAAGCACAATGAGCAGTTCTTC.

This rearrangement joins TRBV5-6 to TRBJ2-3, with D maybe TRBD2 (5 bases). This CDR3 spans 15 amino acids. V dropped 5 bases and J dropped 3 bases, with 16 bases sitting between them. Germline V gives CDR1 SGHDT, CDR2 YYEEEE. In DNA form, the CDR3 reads TGTGCCAGCAGGTATCGCGGGCCCCTTACAGATACGCAGTATTTT. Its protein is CASRYRGPLTDTQYF.

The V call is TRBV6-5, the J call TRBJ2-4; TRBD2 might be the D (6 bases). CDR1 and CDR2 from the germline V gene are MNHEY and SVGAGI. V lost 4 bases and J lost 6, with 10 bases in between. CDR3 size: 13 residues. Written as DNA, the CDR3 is TGTGCCAGCAGTTCCCCGGGAGTAAACATTCAGTACTTC. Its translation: CASSSPGVNIQYF.